The 10 T cell receptor beta chains reported below all come from one sample, sequenced in a study of CD8+CD57+ T cells in acquired aplastic anemia. Genomic DNA served as template for TCR beta VDJ and CDR3 profiling. Via MiXCR, TCRdb re-called the reads, giving one row per CDR3 protein. This table holds fewer than 85,000 distinct CDR3 sequences, 60% to 75% found once. Individuals selected for sequencing had exhibited CD8+CD57+ cell expansion on flow cytometry. Material for sequencing was sorted CD4+, CD8+, or CD8+CD57+ T cells (not recorded which) from PBMCs. The receptor set was obtained from a human donor with aplastic anemia.

This clonotype was seen a handful of times. In DNA, the CDR3 is TGTGCCACCAGCAGAGAGGGTCGACAGGAAGAGACCCAGTACTTC. Protein: CATSREGRQEETQYF. The chain carries TRBV15 and TRBJ2-5, with a tentative D call TRBD1 (6 bases). The germline gives CDR1 LNHNV, CDR2 YYDKDF (reference sequence). V shed 0 bases and J shed 3 bases, with 11 bases lying between them. CDR3 length: 15 residues.

This clonotype was picked up a small number of times. CDR3 nucleotide sequence: TGTGCCACCAGGGAGGGGTTCGGGAGCTATGGCTACACCTTC. It yields the protein CATREGFGSYGYTF. V usage is TRBV15 and J usage is TRBJ1-2; D may be TRBD1 (5 bases). The CDR3 runs 14 residues. Trimming cost V 6 bases and J 4 bases, with 15 bases left between them. The germline CDR1 and CDR2 sequences are LNHNV and YYDKDF (reference sequence).

The J gene is TRBJ1-5, the V gene TRBV4-1; the D gene is possibly TRBD1 (6 bases). CDR3 size: 13 residues. Germline V CDR1 and CDR2: MGHRA, YSYEKL. Between the trimmed V and J ends, which lost 1 base and 7 bases, there was a span of 8 bases. CDR3 DNA: TGCGCCAGCAGCCAAGCGGACAGCCAGCCCCAGCATTTT. Its protein is CASSQADSQPQHF.

Turning to this clonotype: One end of the junction fails to match germline, which may point to a read error. V usage is TRBV2 and J usage is TRBJ2-7; D is perhaps TRBD1 or TRBD2 (5 bases each). This CDR3 spans 11 amino acids. Germline V CDR1 and CDR2: SNHLY, FYNNEI. The CDR3 loop reads CASSESGTSFF. Written as DNA, the CDR3 is TGTGCCAGCAGTGAATCGGGGACCTCGTTTTTC.

The chain has TRBV5-4 and TRBJ2-2; unclear D gene. Trimming cost V 0 bases and J 8 bases, with 11 bases left between them. The CDR3 is made up of 14 amino acids. Looked up from germline, CDR1 is SGHNT and CDR2 is YYREEE (reference sequence). The DNA for the CDR3 is TGTGCCAGCAGCTTGGCGTTGGGTTTTGGGGAGCTGTTTTTT. It codes for CASSLALGFGELFF. Full variable domain (remainder filled in from reference TRBV5-4 and TRBJ2-2): ETGVTQSPTHLIKTRGQQVTLRCSSQSGHNTVSWYQQALGQGPQFIFQYYREEENGRGNFPPRFSGLQFPNYSSELNVNALELDDSALYLCASSLALGFGELFFGEGSRLTVL.

The rearrangement joins TRBV29-1 to TRBJ1-1, with D uncertain. CDR3 length: 12 residues. CDR1 is SQVTM and CDR2 is ANQGSEA in the germline V gene. The V end lost 5 bases, the J end lost 2 bases, and 9 bases lay between the germline ends. CDR3: CSVFLYNTEAFF. The CDR3 DNA reads as TGCAGCGTTTTCCTCTATAACACTGAAGCTTTCTTT.

This clonotype was counted between two and nine times. The chain employs TRBV11-1 and TRBJ2-7; D unresolved. Trimming pared 2 bases from V and 3 bases from J, leaving 11 bases between. The CDR3 has 14 residues. Germline V gene sequence: CDR1 SGHAT, CDR2 FQDESV (reference sequence). CDR3 protein: CASSLIGGVYEQYF. The DNA for the CDR3 is TGTGCCAGCAGCTTAATCGGCGGAGTCTACGAGCAGTACTTC.

This clonotype was recorded once. An end of the junction does not agree with germline; a read error may underlie this. This rearrangement joins TRBV7-6 to TRBJ2-5; 12 bases are a match to TRBD2. The CDR3 is 18 amino acids. Germline lookup yields CDR1 SGHVS and CDR2 FNYEAQ. The CDR3: CASSLAASGGDPLETQYF. CDR3 nucleotide sequence: TGTGCCAGCAGCTTAGCGGCTAGCGGGGGGGATCCCCTGGAGACTCAGTACTTC.

This chain joins TRBV7-9 and TRBJ2-5; D not certain. Germline CDR1 is SEHNR and CDR2 is FQNEAQ (reference sequence). The CDR3 is 13 residues long. The V gene lost 3 bases and the J gene lost 2 bases, with 7 bases spanning the gap. This CDR3 is CASSLAVQETQYF. The CDR3 nucleotides read TGTGCCAGCAGCTTGGCGGTTCAAGAGACCCAGTACTTC.

The V and J genes are TRBV6-5 and TRBJ1-2; no clear D gene. Looked up from germline, CDR1 is MNHEY and CDR2 is SVGAGI. Trimming left V 2 bases short and J 4 bases short, with 8 bases between. The CDR3 covers 13 residues. This CDR3 is CASSYGQIYGYTF. The CDR3 bases are TGTGCCAGCAGTTACGGGCAGATCTATGGCTACACCTTC.